This T cell receptor beta chain was found in a study of kidney transplant recipient with SARS-CoV-2 infection (dated by TCRdb to 2020 to 2022). The intended sense of this specimen's time point label: pre-pandemic baseline sample and day 111 after first positive SARS-CoV-2 test. This clonotype was seen many times. What antigen it recognizes has not been identified. No base quality information exists; no much larger clone differs at one position. CDR1 and CDR2, looked up from the germline V gene, are SGDLS and YYNGEE. V and J lose 7 bases and 4 bases, and a span of 23 bases separates them. Including the terminal cysteine and phenylalanine, the CDR3 comprises 16 residues. Of all the DNA, just the CDR3 is kept, 48 bases in frame from base 1. The sample was run on an Illumina MiSeq. Profiling of the peripheral T cell repertoire was carried out for human TCRbeta genes. The authors processed their data as follows. To account for variability over time, differences in clonotype abundance were tested using beta-binomial modelling. Expanded clonotypes were screened against the ImmuneCODE reference database of SARS-CoV-2-associated TCRs and were mapped to viral genome regions. Further repertoire analyses covered TRBV gene usage, CDR3 length, CDR3 amino acid overlap between time points, clonotype abundance distributions and Jaccard similarity. The public reads were quality trimmed at Q25 with fastp and then assembled into clones with MiXCR by TCRdb, keeping productive beta chains. Rows are unified per CDR3 protein, each entry keeping the most common DNA and genes. These V and J calls originate from TCRdb's pipeline instead of the authors' own analysis. A total of 250,000 or so distinct CDR3 sequences appear in this sample, 29% of them only once. Of the sample, roughly 7.3% is held by the ten largest clones.

Sequenced material: a blood sample, taken at baseline and on day 111 from a kidney transplant recipient. The sequence was obtained from a male patient aged 30 to 40 who had COVID-19 and was a kidney transplant recipient. It is possible that, after a transplant, some T cells come from the graft donor. The rearrangement joined TRBV9 to TRBJ1-2; there is no confident call for the D gene. The CDR3 sequence is CASCSGYSRKTYGYTF. The nucleotides read TGTGCCAGCTGCTCGGGGTACTCAAGAAAGACCTATGGCTACACCTTC.